This T cell receptor (beta chain) was profiled in a study of T cell responses to AZD1222 COVID-19 vaccine. J gave up 3 bases and V 0 bases, and 6 bases lay outside the gene matches. The CDR3 runs to 17 residues. Germline lookup yields CDR1 SGHRS and CDR2 YFSETQ. Generated by immunoSEQ multiplex PCR, the TCRdb table keeps only in-frame clones and is missing some. The data hold 120,000 to 150,000 clones, with more than 85% observed a single time. Points from the study as a whole: Sampling captured repertoires only after the peak T cell response.

On this clone itself: Its cognate antigen is unknown.

The chain is built from TRBV5-1 and TRBJ2-3; TRBD2 matches 11 bases. The receptor was derived from an adult in good health. Sample: peripheral blood, taken on day 0 of AZD1222 vaccination. This chain's CDR3 is CASSLATSGTGTDTQYF. For the CDR3, the DNA is TGCGCCAGCAGCTTGGCGACTAGCGGGACTGGGACAGATACGCAGTATTTT.